The T cell receptor (beta chain) under discussion was sequenced for a study of OX40 agonist ivuxolimab in advanced cancers. Overall study context: It was permissible to have had prior anti-PD-1, anti-PD-L1 or anti-CTLA-4 therapy, and around 41% had some.

Produced via immunoSEQ multiplex PCR; TCRdb's table is partial and in-frame only. This sample yields about 46,000 clones, of which around 90% are seen a single time; roughly 54% belongs to the top ten. Looked up from germline, CDR1 is DFQATT and CDR2 is SNEGSKA (reference sequence). The CDR3 totals 11 residues. V was cut by 4 bases and J by 7 bases, with 8 bases left in between. Worth noting for this clone: The antigen remains undetermined.

Whole-study findings and limits: Within 6 weeks, CD4+ and CD8+ blood T cells expanded clonally at 0.1 to 3.0 mg/kg. Researchers report that CD8+ T cells had, on average, more expanded clones than CD4+. Some patients without response likewise showed low normalized clonal expansion.

The clonotype comes from an adult with an advanced solid tumor such as melanoma, head and neck, liver or kidney cancer. V usage is TRBV20-1 and J usage is TRBJ2-1; D is undetermined. Here the sequenced sample was CD4+ or CD8+ T cells sorted from blood, taken in a trial of the OX40 agonist ivuxolimab. The CDR3 sequence is CSATWLNEQFF. The CDR3 nucleotides are TGCAGTGCTACGTGGCTGAATGAGCAGTTCTTC.